This T cell receptor (beta chain) was documented in a study of shared clonotypes between healthy human individuals (dated by TCRdb to the early 2020s). Study-level background: The cohort comprised a couple of women and a few men aged 18 to 49 years. For each donor, three plates each were used for CD4 naive and CD4 memory, two plates were used for CD8 naive, and one plate was used for CD8 memory. To estimate repertoire size and how much clonotypes are shared between individuals, the study performed deep sequencing of blood TCR repertoires from 4 to 6 healthy adults. Different laboratories and diverse techniques were used to prepare libraries and sequence TCR repertoires, to increase sequencing depth and limit assay-specific biases. Per donor, leukapheresis produced somewhere between about 0.9 and 10 billion PBMCs. What the research found in general, with its limitations: Sharing across a few donors was observed for approximately 5% of naive CD4, 3.5% of naive CD8, about 2.3% of memory CD4, and about 0.39% of memory CD8 clonotypes. Pairwise subsampling led to the expectation that sequencing depth would affect the degree of clonotype sharing among donors. Compared with non-shared clonotypes, the clonotypes found in all four sorted-subset donors had higher generation probabilities. Rarefaction of sorted-subset datasets indicated incomplete sequencing despite the large sequencing depth. The genetic and exposure-history diversity represented was limited by the small number of donors. Estimated clonotype richness was generally larger for naive than for memory subsets. Sampling was restricted to blood, and TCR repertoires in tissues likely differ from the TCR repertoires found in blood.

Healthy HIV-negative adults with no recently reported acute infections or vaccinations were included as donors. Only Caucasian adults living in Nashville, Tennessee, USA were represented among the donors. Magnetic negative selection was used to enrich CD4+ T cells, after which naive cells were positively selected on CD45RA and the negative fraction became the memory subset. Blood was obtained by leukapheresis, after which PBMCs were separated by Ficoll-Histopaque density gradient centrifugation and cryopreserved in liquid nitrogen vapor phase. Purity and quantity of every magnetically sorted T cell population were checked by analytical flow cytometry. From each sorted fraction, genomic DNA was isolated and quantified by UV absorbance on a Nanodrop 2000c. The CDR3 runs 19 residues from the cysteine to the phenylalanine. Only the CDR3 region is kept as DNA, spanning 57 bases read in frame from base 1. Unmatched junction bases come to 15, with V trimmed by 4 bases and J by 4 bases. CDR1 LNHDA and CDR2 SQIVND were looked up in the germline V gene (reference sequence).

Concerning this clone itself: This receptor's antigen is unknown. Base qualities are not provided; no much larger clone lies one nucleotide away.

Using the deep immunoSEQ assay, TCR CDR3 regions were amplified from genomic DNA by multiplex PCR. For each cell subset, the extracted genomic DNA was distributed evenly across all wells of several immunoSEQ 96-well plates, and each plate served as one replicate. Each replicate PCR for sorted subsets received roughly 200 ng genomic DNA, equal to 28,000 or so T cell genomes. Purified libraries were measured with a Qubit 3.0 fluorometer, size-checked on a Bioanalyzer 2100, and measured again with the KAPA Library Quantification kit. Each immunoSEQ 96-well plate was sequenced on its own single-read 150-cycle Illumina NextSeq 550 flow cell. On the authors' methods: Because only junctional sequences without quality scores were contained in the immunoSEQ output, filtering matching that applied to full-length reads could not be performed. Sequences were annotated with PyIR, a Python wrapper for IgBLAST v1.9, using IMGT germline references to assign V/J genes and CDR3. Any read was removed if the V/J assignment was weak (E-value above 1e-6), the CDR3 was missing, or the read contained stop codons, out-of-frame junctions, or ambiguous translated residues. A V3J clonotype was defined by an identical inferred V gene, J gene, and CDR3 amino acid sequence. Percentage overlap between repertoires was computed as shared unique clonotypes divided by the size of the smaller repertoire. Richness of each repertoire was evaluated using RTK rarefaction, the Chao1 estimator, and Recon v2.1 estimates of unobserved clonotypes. Generation probabilities for all TCRbeta clonotypes obtained by the gDNA method from a few donors were computed using OLGA. TCRdb holds this immuneACCESS table with in-frame rearrangements only. Some clones are missing; in checked studies, unresolved V genes explain under half, and the rest has no known cause. Clonal size and the V and J genes are those of that table, whereas D and trimming came from the DNA. The sample contains about 610,000 clones, around 97% of them found a single time. The ten biggest clones cover around 0.058% of the sample.

This sequence was found in a woman between 25 and 40 years old in good health. The rearranged segments are TRBV19 and TRBJ2-1; the central 11 bases match TRBD2. Sequences were obtained from naive CD4+ T cells sorted from blood. The cell subset or site label of this sample denotes: CD45RA+ positively selected. The CDR3 is CASSTSPGLAAWRYNEQFF. The nucleotides are TGTGCCAGTAGTACCTCTCCGGGACTAGCGGCATGGAGGTACAATGAGCAGTTCTTC.